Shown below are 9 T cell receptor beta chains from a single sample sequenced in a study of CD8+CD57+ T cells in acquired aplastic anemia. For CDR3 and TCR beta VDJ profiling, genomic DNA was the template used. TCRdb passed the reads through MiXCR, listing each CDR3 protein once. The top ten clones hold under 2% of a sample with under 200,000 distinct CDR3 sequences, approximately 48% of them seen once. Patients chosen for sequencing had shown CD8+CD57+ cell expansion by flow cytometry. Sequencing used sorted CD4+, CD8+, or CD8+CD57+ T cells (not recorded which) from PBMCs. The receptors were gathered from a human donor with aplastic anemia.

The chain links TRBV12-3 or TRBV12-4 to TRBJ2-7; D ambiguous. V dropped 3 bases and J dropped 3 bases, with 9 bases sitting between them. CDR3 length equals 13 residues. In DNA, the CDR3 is TGTGCCAGCAGTTTGGCGAGAAACTACGAGCAGTACTTC. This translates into CASSLARNYEQYF.

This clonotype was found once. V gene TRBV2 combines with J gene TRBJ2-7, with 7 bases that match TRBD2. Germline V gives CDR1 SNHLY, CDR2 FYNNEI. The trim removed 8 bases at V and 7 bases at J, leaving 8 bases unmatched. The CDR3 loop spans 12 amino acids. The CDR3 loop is CASRDYLVEQYF. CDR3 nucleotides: TGTGCCAGCCGGGACTACCTAGTGGAGCAGTACTTC.

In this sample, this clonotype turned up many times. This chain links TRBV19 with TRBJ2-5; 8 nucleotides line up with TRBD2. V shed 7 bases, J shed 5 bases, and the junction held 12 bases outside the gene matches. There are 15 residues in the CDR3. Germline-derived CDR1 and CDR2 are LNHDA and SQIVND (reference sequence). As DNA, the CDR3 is TGTGCCAGTACCGATCCTCGGGGGGGGCTGGAGACCCAGTACTTC. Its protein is CASTDPRGGLETQYF.

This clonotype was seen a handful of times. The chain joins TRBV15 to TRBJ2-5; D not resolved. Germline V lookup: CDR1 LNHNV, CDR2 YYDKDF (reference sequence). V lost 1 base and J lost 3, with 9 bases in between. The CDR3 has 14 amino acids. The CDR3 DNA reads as TGTGCCACCAGCAGAGTTGGTCGCGAAGAGACCCAGTACTTC. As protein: CATSRVGREETQYF.

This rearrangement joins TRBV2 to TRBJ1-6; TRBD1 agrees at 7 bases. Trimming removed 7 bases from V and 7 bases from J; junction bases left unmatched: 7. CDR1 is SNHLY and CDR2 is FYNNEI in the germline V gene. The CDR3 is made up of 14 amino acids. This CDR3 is CASKGGALNSPLHF. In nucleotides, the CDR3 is TGTGCCAGCAAAGGGGGCGCCTTGAATTCACCCCTCCACTTT.

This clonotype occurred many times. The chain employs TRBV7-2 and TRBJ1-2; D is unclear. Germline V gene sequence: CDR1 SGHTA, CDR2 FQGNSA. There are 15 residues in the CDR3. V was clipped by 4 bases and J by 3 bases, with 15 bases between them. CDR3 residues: CASSSSLDGYYGYTF. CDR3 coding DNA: TGTGCCAGCAGCTCCTCGCTCGACGGATACTATGGCTACACCTTC. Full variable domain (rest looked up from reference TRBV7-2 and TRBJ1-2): GAGVSQSPSNKVTEKGKDVELRCDPISGHTALYWYRQSLGQGLEFLIYFQGNSAPDKSGLPSDRFSAERTGGSVSTLTIQRTQQEDSAVYLCASSSSLDGYYGYTFGSGTRLTVV.

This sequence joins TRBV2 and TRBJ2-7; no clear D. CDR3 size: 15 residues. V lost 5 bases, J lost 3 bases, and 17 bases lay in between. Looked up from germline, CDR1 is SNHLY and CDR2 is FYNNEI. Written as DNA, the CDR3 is TGTGCCAGCAGTTTGCGCGAAGGACCGCACTACGAGCAGTACTTC. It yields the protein CASSLREGPHYEQYF.

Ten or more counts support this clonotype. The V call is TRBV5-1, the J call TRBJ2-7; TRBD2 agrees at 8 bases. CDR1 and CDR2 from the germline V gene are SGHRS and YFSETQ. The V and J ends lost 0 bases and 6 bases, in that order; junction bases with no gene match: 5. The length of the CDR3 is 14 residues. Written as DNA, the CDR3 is TGCGCCAGCAGCTTGGTCGGGGGGGCCGCCGAGCAGTACTTC. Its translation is CASSLVGGAAEQYF.

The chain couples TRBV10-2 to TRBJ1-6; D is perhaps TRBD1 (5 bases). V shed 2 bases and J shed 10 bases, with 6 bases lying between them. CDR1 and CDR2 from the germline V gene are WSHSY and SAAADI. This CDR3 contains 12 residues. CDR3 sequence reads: CASSEDSSPLHF. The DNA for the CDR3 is TGCGCCAGCAGTGAGGACAGCTCACCCCTCCACTTT.